This section outlines one T cell receptor beta chain sequence together with its context. This clonotype was observed at least ten times. Its binding antigen is unknown. The input lacks base qualities; no much larger clone sits a single base away. SuperScript III was used to reverse transcribe 500 ng RNA with primers targeting the alpha and beta constant regions. Separate libraries for the alpha and beta chains were generated through chain-specific third strand synthesis that incorporated multiplexing indices. In the protocol, all rearrangements within a chain were amplified with a single primer pair so that primer bias was avoided, and molecular barcodes were added to each cDNA molecule. The SP2 sequencing primer site and a random hexamer were carried on a 5' RACE adapter, to which purified cDNA was joined by T4 RNA Ligase 1. The authors primed second strand synthesis from the SP2 site with Phusion polymerase and used slow temperature ramps to favor optimal annealing. Two random hexamer sequences, both added before amplification and joined together, made up the 12-nucleotide barcode of each molecule. A short first PCR added P5 and P7 adapter elements plus a second index, followed by an approximately 25-cycle amplification PCR with P5s and P7 primers. The libraries went through around 26 PCR cycles in total, were quantified on a Qubit, were sized on a Bioanalyzer, and were diluted to around 4.1 nM. Sequencing of the normalized libraries was performed on an Illumina MiSeq with 2 x 250 paired-end kits. Reverse transcription reactions were cleaned up on MinElute columns and eluted into around 10 ul Tris-Cl. Adapter ligations were incubated for 20 to 25 hours at 16 degrees C and subsequently purified with AMPure XP beads at a 1:1 ratio. As for the authors' bioinformatics: Demultiplexed FASTQ files were processed with a modified Decombinator that output V, J, insert and barcode information. Any sequence that shared a barcode yet differed from the dominant sequence was discarded as an error, and the number of original cDNA molecules was estimated by counting barcodes clustered at Levenshtein distance 3. The R packages ineq, vegan, igraph and RCytoscape were used for downstream analyses, together with IMGT nomenclature and CDR3 definitions. To avoid skew from clonal expansion, each TCR was counted once, and V gene usage was computed over distinct sequences. Within a donor, similarity networks joined unique CDR3 amino acid sequences in every case where two of them were separated by a single Levenshtein edit. The authors compiled published HIV-specific CDR3s (over 90 alpha, more than 650 beta) and CMV-specific CDR3s (roughly twelve alpha, a few hundred beta) and searched for them in the repertoires. It was shown by random subsampling to size-matched repertoires that the decreased diversity of patients was not caused by their lower sequence numbers. In TCRdb, the public reads were trimmed at Q25 with fastp and aligned with MiXCR, with productive beta chains retained. Rows with one shared CDR3 protein collapse into an entry with the most common genes and DNA. TCRdb's processing, not the study's, gives the V and J calls here. The sample has more than 7,500 distinct CDR3 sequences on record, 8% to 10% of them singletons. The top ten hold about 20% of the sample.

The CDR3 starts with the cysteine, ends with the phenylalanine, and has 14 residues. Only CDR3 DNA remains: 42 bases, in frame from the first base. V and J lose 3 bases and 2 bases, and a span of 5 bases separates them. The sample belongs to a study of HIV-infected patients and healthy controls (TCRdb year 2014). Some background on the complete study: CD4 counts were modestly but significantly increased in about 85% of the 16 patients after three months of therapy, but they remained below normal ranges. The CD4:CD8 ratio rose slightly, whereas CD8 counts showed no consistent shift during early therapy. Overall T-cell lymphocytopenia was not observed in the patients, and no significant difference from controls was found in total CDR3 counts per chain. An undetectable viral load was attained by 11 of 16 patients by the second bleed and by all patients after a further year of therapy. The study tested whether deep TCR repertoire sequencing of HIV patients' small blood samples could capture immune perturbation and reconstitution. Study-wide conclusions, independent of this receptor: Size-matched repertoire data did not replicate the apparent post-therapy recovery of the Gini index in HIV-infected patients. A major limit on how widely the findings apply, in the view of the authors, was that only sixteen HIV-infected individuals were processed. Sequencing depth was restricted by the use of whole blood, which also prevented the dynamics of distinct T-cell subpopulations from being separated. During therapy, a significant decrease in frequency was seen for HIV-associated CDR3s, whereas no significant change was found for CMV-associated CDR3s, although most of them became more frequent. Roughly threefold more distinct CDR3s and higher Shannon diversity were observed in healthy control repertoires than in untreated HIV+ repertoires. Eight alpha and eight beta V genes showed significantly different mean usage between HIV-infected patients and controls. Unequal numbers of distinct sequences between patients and controls complicated comparisons, and size-matching overweighted rare events from HIV-infected data. MAIT cell alpha-chain CDR3s were present at high frequency in healthy controls but severely depleted in HIV+ repertoires. More CDR3s were shared between individuals among healthy controls than among HIV+ patients, as measured by Jaccard index and by the count of highly shared sequences. The observed differences in diversity could not be explained by the slight differences in age and sex profiles between the study cohorts. In the samples, alpha-beta chain pairing was left undetermined. In the study, no determination of donor HLA types was made. HIV-infected repertoires showed significantly elevated mean Gini indices relative to controls, which possibly reflects oligoclonality.

Whole blood was used without cell fractionation, so all unsorted peripheral T cells were reflected in the repertoire. For RNA extraction, a roughly 2.7 ml sample of peripheral blood was drawn into Tempus tubes. The first sixteen eligible patients were processed from the enrolled HIV-infected adults, who had not yet received antiretroviral therapy and were about to begin treatment. Patients were deemed ineligible for enrollment if they had febrile or AIDS-related illness, tumors, hepatitis B or C coinfection, immunomodulatory therapy, recent vaccination or treatment interruptions. The TURBO-DNase kit was used to remove leftover genomic DNA, and GLOBINclear was used to deplete globin mRNA. Pretreatment blood from HIV-infected patients was collected just before antiretroviral therapy was started.

The sequence was collected from an adult with HIV infection. The sequencing used blood, collected before antiretroviral therapy. This chain joins TRBV12-3 or TRBV12-4 to TRBJ2-6; the best D guess is TRBD2, with 5 bases matching. The sequenced DNA is TGTGCCAGCAGTTTCGGGGCTGGGGCCAACGTCCTGACTTTC. Its translation reads: CASSFGAGANVLTF.